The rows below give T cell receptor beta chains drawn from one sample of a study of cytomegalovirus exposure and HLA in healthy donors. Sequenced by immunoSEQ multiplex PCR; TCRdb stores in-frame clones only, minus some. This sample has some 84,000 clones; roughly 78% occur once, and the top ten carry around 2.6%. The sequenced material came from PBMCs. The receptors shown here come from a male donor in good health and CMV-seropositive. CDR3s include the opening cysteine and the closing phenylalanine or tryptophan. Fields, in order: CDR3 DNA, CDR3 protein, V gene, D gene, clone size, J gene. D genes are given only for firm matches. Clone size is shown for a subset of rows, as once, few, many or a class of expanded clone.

TGTGCCATCAGTGAGTCGATTCTAGGATATTCCTACGAGCAGTACTTC | CAISESILGYSYEQYF | TRBV10-3 | . | . | TRBJ2-7
TGTGCCAGTAGTATTTCGCGTCAGCCCCAGCATTTT | CASSISRQPQHF | TRBV19 | . | . | TRBJ1-5
TGTGCCTGGAGTGTACTTGTCACAGATACGCAGTATTTT | CAWSVLVTDTQYF | TRBV30 | . | . | TRBJ2-3
TGTGCCAGCAGTGGAAACAGCTACGAGCAGTACTTC | CASSGNSYEQYF | TRBV2 | . | . | TRBJ2-7
TGTGCCAGCAGTTTATTGGCAGGGGCGCGTGGCTACACCTTC | CASSLLAGARGYTF | TRBV28 | . | . | TRBJ1-2
TGTGCCAGCTCACCATCTACAGGGCGCACAGATACGCAGTATTTT | CASSPSTGRTDTQYF | TRBV18 | . | . | TRBJ2-3
TGTGCCAGCAGCTCAGACGTGCGGGGGCAGAGGTATTTT | CASSSDVRGQRYF | TRBV14 | . | . | TRBJ2-3
TGTGCCAGCAGCTTGGGGGGGGACAGGGGAAATCAGCCCCAGCATTTT | CASSLGGDRGNQPQHF | TRBV5-6 | TRBD1 | . | TRBJ1-5
TGCAGCGTTGGGGAGGACCGCTACGAGCAGTACTTC | CSVGEDRYEQYF | TRBV29-1 | . | . | TRBJ2-7
TGTGCCAGCAGCGCCGTGTCCACTGCGGGGGAGCTGTTTTTT | CASSAVSTAGELFF | TRBV7-2 | . | . | TRBJ2-2
TGTGCCAGCAGCGTAGTTGGGCTAGCGGGAGTAGAGACCCAGTACTTC | CASSVVGLAGVETQYF | TRBV9 | TRBD2 | . | TRBJ2-5
TGTGCCAGCAGCTCGGACAGGGGCAGATACGAGCAGTACTTC | CASSSDRGRYEQYF | TRBV5-6 | TRBD1 | once | TRBJ2-7
TGTGCCAGCAGCTTAGCCCCATGGGACAGGGGAAACCAGTACTTC | CASSLAPWDRGNQYF | TRBV7-2 | TRBD1 | few | TRBJ2-5
TGTGCCAGCTCAACGCATCCCGCCCCGGGGAGCTCCTACGAGCAGTACTTC | CASSTHPAPGSSYEQYF | TRBV18 | . | . | TRBJ2-7
TGTGCCAGCAGCGTAGCGGCAGGATCCGGTCCCGGGGAGCTGTTTTTT | CASSVAAGSGPGELFF | TRBV9 | . | . | TRBJ2-2
TGTGCCAGCAGTTACAGGGACACTTACGAGCAGTACTTC | CASSYRDTYEQYF | TRBV6-6 | . | . | TRBJ2-7
TGTGCCATCAGCCGGGACTACGCCTACAATGAGCAGTTCTTC | CAISRDYAYNEQFF | TRBV10-3 | TRBD2 | . | TRBJ2-1
TGTGCCACTAGGACTAGCGGGAGTTACAATGAGCAGTTCTTC | CATRTSGSYNEQFF | TRBV7-2 | TRBD2 | few | TRBJ2-1
TGTGCCAGCAGCTTAGTCGCAGGGAGCACAGATACGCAGTATTTT | CASSLVAGSTDTQYF | TRBV7-2 | . | . | TRBJ2-3
TGCAGCGTACGGGGGTCCGATTCCGAGCAGTACTTC | CSVRGSDSEQYF | TRBV29-1 | . | . | TRBJ2-7
TGCGCCAGCAGCATTCAACAGGGACCCAGCAGACGGGAGTATTTT | CASSIQQGPSRREYF | TRBV5-1 | . | . | TRBJ2-3
TGTGCCAGCAGCCGTCGACAGGGAACAGATACGCAGTATTTT | CASSRRQGTDTQYF | TRBV5-5 | TRBD1 | few | TRBJ2-3
TGTGCCAGCAGCTTATCAGGGAAGGACACTGAAGCTTTCTTT | CASSLSGKDTEAFF | TRBV7-9 | . | few | TRBJ1-1
TGTGCCTGGAGCGGGGGTGGTGCAGATACGCAGTATTTT | CAWSGGGADTQYF | TRBV30 | . | . | TRBJ2-3
TGTGCCAGAAGCTTCCCGGGACTAGCGGGACCAAACCCTCCCTACAATGAGCAGTTCTTC | CARSFPGLAGPNPPYNEQFF | TRBV5-3 | TRBD2 | . | TRBJ2-1
TGTGCCAGCAGACCCGCAGGGGGGTCCGGAAACACCATATATTTT | CASRPAGGSGNTIYF | TRBV28 | TRBD1 | . | TRBJ1-3
TGTGCCATCAGTGAGGCCAACTCTCGACAGGAGACTAACTATGGCTACACCTTC | CAISEANSRQETNYGYTF | TRBV10-3 | . | . | TRBJ1-2
TGTGCCAGCAGCACCATTTCGGGACAGGTTCGAAACACCATATATTTT | CASSTISGQVRNTIYF | TRBV5-6 | TRBD1 | few | TRBJ1-3
TGTGCCAGCAGTGAGCCCGCAGGGTCTAACTATGGCTACACCTTC | CASSEPAGSNYGYTF | TRBV28 | . | . | TRBJ1-2
TGTGCCAGCGGAGATAGCAATCAGCCCCAGCATTTT | CASGDSNQPQHF | TRBV27 | . | . | TRBJ1-5
TGTGCCTGGAGTGTCTTGGTTTGGTCGGTTGTGGAGACCCAGTACTTC | CAWSVLVWSVVETQYF | TRBV30 | . | . | TRBJ2-5
TGCGCCAGCAGCTTCCGCTTCGTCCGGGAGACCCAGTACTTC | CASSFRFVRETQYF | TRBV5-1 | . | . | TRBJ2-5
TGTGCCAGCAGGAGCAGCGGGGTTGCCTACAATGAGCAGTTCTTC | CASRSSGVAYNEQFF | TRBV6-1 | TRBD2 | . | TRBJ2-1
TGTGCCACCGCCCGGGGGAGCTCCTACAATGAGCAGTTCTTC | CATARGSSYNEQFF | TRBV10-3 | . | once | TRBJ2-1
TGTGCCAGCAGCCCCGACAGGGGGTATACGTTCTTC | CASSPDRGYTFF | TRBV7-9 | TRBD1 | . | TRBJ2-1
TGTGCCAGCAGCCACGGGACAAACCAAGAGACCCAGTACTTC | CASSHGTNQETQYF | TRBV9 | . | . | TRBJ2-5
TGCGCCAGCAGCGCAGGAGACGGGACAGGGGGCTTTGGTGGGCAGTTCTTC | CASSAGDGTGGFGGQFF | TRBV5-1 | TRBD1 | . | TRBJ2-1
TGTGCCAGCAGTCCGGGATTGTACGAGCAGTACTTC | CASSPGLYEQYF | TRBV2 | . | . | TRBJ2-7
TGTGCCAGCAGTAGGCATAGCGGGAGGGGCGTGGTCGAGCAGTACTTC | CASSRHSGRGVVEQYF | TRBV27 | TRBD2 | . | TRBJ2-7
TGTGCCAGCAGTCCCCCGAGCTCCTACGAGCAGTACTTC | CASSPPSSYEQYF | TRBV27 | . | . | TRBJ2-7
TGTGCCTGGAGTTCTCGGGGAGGTGGCTACACCTTC | CAWSSRGGGYTF | TRBV30 | . | . | TRBJ1-2
TGTGCCAGCAGCCAGCTCGGGACTTCAGAAGCTTTCTTT | CASSQLGTSEAFF | TRBV28 | . | . | TRBJ1-1
TGTGCCAGCACGGGAGTCCCCTACAATGAGCAGTTCTTC | CASTGVPYNEQFF | TRBV6-5 | . | . | TRBJ2-1
TGTGCCAGCAGCTTAGAGCGGGGGATCACAGATACGCAGTATTTT | CASSLERGITDTQYF | TRBV11-2 | TRBD2 | . | TRBJ2-3
TGCAGCGGACAGACAGGAACCTACGAGCAGTACTTC | CSGQTGTYEQYF | TRBV29-1 | . | few | TRBJ2-7
TGTGCCAGCAGCCAAGACAGAACGGGGACTAGCGGGAGGGCCGGCTACAATGAGCAGTTCTTC | CASSQDRTGTSGRAGYNEQFF | TRBV14 | TRBD2 | . | TRBJ2-1
TGCGCCAGCAGCGAGGAGCCCGGGGAGCTGTTTTTT | CASSEEPGELFF | TRBV5-1 | . | few | TRBJ2-2
TGTGCCAGCAATGAGGCCGGGGAGCTGTTTTTT | CASNEAGELFF | TRBV28 | . | few | TRBJ2-2
TGCGCCAGCAGCTCCGGGACAGGGGACAAGGAGCAGTTCTTC | CASSSGTGDKEQFF | TRBV5-1 | TRBD1 | . | TRBJ2-1
TGTGCCAGCAGCGTAGTGGAGGGGTACGAGCAGTACTTC | CASSVVEGYEQYF | TRBV9 | . | . | TRBJ2-7
TGTGCCAGTACCCCAATCGGGGGGAAAAGAACCAATGAGCAGTTCTTC | CASTPIGGKRTNEQFF | TRBV19 | TRBD2 | . | TRBJ2-1
TGTGCCAGCAGGGGGCCCCGGAATGAAAAACTGTTTTTT | CASRGPRNEKLFF | TRBV28 | . | . | TRBJ1-4
TGTGCCAGCAGTCGACAGGGACTTAGCACAGATACGCAGTATTTT | CASSRQGLSTDTQYF | TRBV6-6 | . | once | TRBJ2-3
TGCGCCAGCAGCTTAACTAGGATCAAAGAGACCCAGTACTTC | CASSLTRIKETQYF | TRBV5-1 | . | . | TRBJ2-5
TGTGCCAGCAGGACCACGACAGGGAACACTGAAGCTTTCTTT | CASRTTTGNTEAFF | TRBV6-5 | . | . | TRBJ1-1
TGTGCCAGCAGGATACTAGCGGAGTCCACAGATACGCAGTATTTT | CASRILAESTDTQYF | TRBV6-4 | TRBD2 | . | TRBJ2-3
TGTGCCAGTAGTAGAAGAAATACAGTTTACGAGCAGTACTTC | CASSRRNTVYEQYF | TRBV19 | . | . | TRBJ2-7
TGTGCCAGCAGTGCTTTAGCGGGAGGGATCGATGAGCAGTTCTTC | CASSALAGGIDEQFF | TRBV6-1 | TRBD2 | . | TRBJ2-1